Listed here are 27 T cell receptor beta chains from one sample, sequenced in a study of tumor-infiltrating lymphocytes in oesophageal squamous cell carcinoma (dated by TCRdb to the mid-2010s). Receptor libraries were prepared by PCR. These reads were obtained on an Illumina HiSeq 2000. The public reads were run again by TCRdb, first through fastp at Q25 and then through MiXCR, and only productive beta chains were kept. Each entry merges the rows of one CDR3 protein and shows their most common DNA and genes. Present in this sample are 15,000 to 20,000 distinct CDR3 sequences, roughly 40% of which were seen just once. Of the sample, around a third is held by the ten largest clones. Sequencing input: normal esophageal tissue next to the tumor. The receptors come from a female donor with esophageal squamous cell carcinoma.

At least ten counts were recorded for this clonotype. The chain employs TRBV7-9 and TRBJ2-4, with 9 bases fitting TRBD2. Trimming cost V 4 bases and J 13 bases; bases outside gene matches: 23. Per the germline V gene, CDR1 is SEHNR and CDR2 is FQNEAQ (reference sequence). The CDR3 length is 18 residues. The CDR3 here is CASSWSGLSAGGLNEQYF. The CDR3 bases are TGTGCCAGCAGCTGGTCAGGTCTATCTGCGGGAGGGCTTAATGAGCAGTACTTC.

This clonotype was seen only a few times. Written as DNA, the CDR3 is TGTGCCAGCAGCTTAATTGCGCGGGAAGGTACGCAGTATTTT. Encoded protein: CASSLIAREGTQYF. The chain recombines TRBV7-3 with TRBJ2-3; tentative D call: TRBD2 (6 bases). Germline CDR1 and CDR2: SGHTA and FQGTGA. This CDR3 is 14 amino acids long. V was trimmed by 1 base and J by 8 bases, leaving 13 bases between them.

There are a few counts of this clonotype. The rearrangement links TRBV3-1 to TRBJ2-5; 14 bases are shared with TRBD2. V was clipped by 5 bases and J by 4 bases; unmatched bases: 9. This CDR3 spans 17 amino acids. From germline, CDR1 is LGHDT and CDR2 YNNKEL (reference sequence). Here the CDR3 DNA reads TGTGCCAGCAGCTGGGGTCTCGGGACTAGCGGGAGAGAGACCCAGTACTTC. This sequence encodes CASSWGLGTSGRETQYF.

This clonotype was detected only once. The chain is built from TRBV7-9 and TRBJ2-6; the match to TRBD1 covers 8 bases. The CDR3 covers 16 residues. Germline assignment: CDR1 SEHNR and CDR2 FQNEAQ (reference sequence). Germline trimming cut 5 bases from V and 0 bases from J; bases unmatched to any gene: 3. The CDR3 is CASSTDRVSGANVLTF. As DNA, the CDR3 is TGTGCCAGCAGCACGGACAGGGTCTCTGGGGCCAACGTCCTGACTTTC.

This clonotype was found many times. In nucleotides, the CDR3 is TGTGCCAGCAGCCCTAGGGGTAGCGGGAGATCAGACAATGAGCAGTACTTC. Its protein is CASSPRGSGRSDNEQYF. The chain uses TRBV7-9 and TRBJ2-1, with 9 positions matching TRBD2. The J call may not be correct, given that the DNA end is closer to TRBJ2-7. The CDR3 runs to 17 residues. Looked up from germline, CDR1 is SEHNR and CDR2 is FQNEAQ (reference sequence).

The chain links TRBV12-3 or TRBV12-4 to TRBJ2-5; D remains unclear. The J call could be wrong; TRBJ2-1 is a better fit for the DNA end. The CDR3 runs 15 residues. The CDR3 bases are TGTGCCAGCAGTTTACGCGCAGGAACACACAATGAGCAGTTCTTC. The encoded protein is CASSLRAGTHNEQFF.

The chain carries TRBV7-6 and TRBJ1-4; perhaps TRBD1 as D (6 bases). CDR3 length equals 16 residues. CDR1 SGHVS and CDR2 FNYEAQ come from the germline V gene. The germline V and J ends were trimmed by 1 base and 0 bases, with 9 bases remaining between them. DNA for the CDR3: TGTGCCAGCAGCTTAGGCGGGGGGCCAACTAATGAAAAACTGTTTTTT. Protein product: CASSLGGGPTNEKLFF.

This clonotype came up many times. The chain links TRBV5-1 to TRBJ2-7, with 7 bases lining up with TRBD2. CDR1 and CDR2 from the germline V gene are SGHRS and YFSETQ. V was clipped by 5 bases and J by 1 base; unmatched bases: 9. The CDR3 length is 15 residues. The CDR3 nucleotides are TGCGCCAGCAGTAACGGACAAGCGGGGTCCTACGAGCAGTACTTC. It yields the protein CASSNGQAGSYEQYF.

This clonotype was counted once. The CDR3 sequence: CASGLVHEETQYF. The DNA for the CDR3 is TGTGCTAGTGGTTTGGTACATGAAGAGACCCAGTACTTC. V is TRBV12-5 and J is TRBJ2-5; D gene ambiguous. The CDR3 length is 13 residues. Per the germline V gene, CDR1 is LGHNT and CDR2 is FRNRAP. Deletions cut 0 bases from V and 3 bases from J, with 5 bases between.

This clonotype was counted a single time. The junction differs from germline at one of its ends, possibly a read error. V gene TRBV7-9 combines with J gene TRBJ1-1; D call uncertain. The CDR3 contains 12 residues. Germline V gene data show CDR1 as SEHNR and CDR2 as FQNEAQ (reference sequence). The CDR3 protein is CASTLLGTEAFF. The CDR3 DNA sequence: TGTGCCAGCACCTTATTAGGCACTGAAGCTTTCTTT.

V usage is TRBV7-6 and J usage is TRBJ2-3; D is undetermined. Germline CDR1 and CDR2: SGHVS and FNYEAQ. V was clipped by 5 bases and J by 3 bases, with 6 bases between them. The length of the CDR3 is 12 residues. CDR3 sequence (DNA): TGTGCCAGCAGCGGAGAGACAGATACGCAGTATTTT. Translated, it gives CASSGETDTQYF.

This clonotype came up once. This chain uses TRBV3-1 with TRBJ2-5; 8 bases map to TRBD1. The DNA matches TRBJ2-7 better at its end, which makes the J call doubtful. CDR3 size: 14 residues. Looked up from germline, CDR1 is LGHDT and CDR2 is YNNKEL (reference sequence). CDR3 sequence reads: CASSSGGRGYEQYF. Written as DNA, the CDR3 is TGTGCCAGCAGCTCAGGGGGCAGGGGATACGAGCAGTACTTC.

Points on this clonotype: This may arise from a read error, as a much more abundant clone is one base away. CDR3: CASSSATSGTSRANEQYF. The DNA for the CDR3 is TGTGCCAGTAGTTCGGCGACTAGCGGGACGAGTAGGGCAAATGAGCAGTACTTC. V is TRBV19 and J is TRBJ2-3, with 11 bases matching TRBD2. The DNA end favors TRBJ2-7, so the J call may be wrong. The CDR3 is made up of 18 amino acids. The germline CDR1 and CDR2 sequences are LNHDA and SQIVND (reference sequence).

This clonotype was counted ten times or more. The V call is TRBV5-1, the J call TRBJ2-3, with no clear D. V was cut by 0 bases and J by 3 bases, with 8 bases left in between. Germline CDR1 is SGHRS and CDR2 is YFSETQ. This CDR3 spans 14 amino acids. The CDR3 coding sequence is TGCGCCAGCAGCTTGGGGAGTGGGACAGATACGCAGTATTTT. Its translation: CASSLGSGTDTQYF.

This clonotype was detected once. The gene calls are TRBV7-3 and TRBJ2-3; D might be TRBD2 (6 bases). CDR3 length: 17 residues. Per the germline V gene, CDR1 is SGHTA and CDR2 is FQGTGA. V was pared by 1 base and J by 3 bases, with 17 bases between. The CDR3: CASSLKQLGGGTDTQYF. In nucleotides, the CDR3 is TGTGCCAGCAGCTTAAAACAATTGGGAGGCGGGACAGATACGCAGTATTTT.

This clonotype was seen repeatedly, ten times or more. A much larger clone sits a single nucleotide away, making a read error possible. The chain carries TRBV11-3 and TRBJ2-7; D unclear. V lost 4 bases and J lost 7, with 14 bases in between. This CDR3 spans 13 amino acids. Germline V lookup: CDR1 SGHNT, CDR2 YENEEA. This chain's CDR3 is CASSSESRNEQYF. The CDR3 DNA is TGTGCCAGCAGCTCAGAGTCCCGCAATGAGCAGTACTTC.

V and J are TRBV5-6 and TRBJ2-1; D ambiguous. Per the germline V gene, CDR1 is SGHDT and CDR2 is YYEEEE. CDR3 size: 12 residues. V lost 1 base to trimming and J lost 9 bases, with 8 bases between them. The CDR3 here is CASSLMRGEQFF. The CDR3 nucleotides are TGTGCCAGCAGCTTGATGAGAGGTGAGCAGTTCTTC.

The rearrangement uses TRBV6-9 and TRBJ2-3; 9 bases align to TRBD1. CDR3 length equals 14 residues. V trimming: 8 bases; J trimming: 2 bases; junction bases outside the gene matches: 5. The germline gives CDR1 MNHGY, CDR2 SVAAGI. The CDR3 DNA is TGTGCCAGCGGACGGACAGGGGACACAGATACGCAGTATTTT. The encoded protein is CASGRTGDTDTQYF.

The gene calls are TRBV7-2 and TRBJ2-3; D might be TRBD1 (5 bases). Trimming took 1 base from V and 0 from J, leaving 20 bases between them. This CDR3 has 19 residues. The germline V gene has CDR1 SGHTA and CDR2 FQGNSA. CDR3 loop: CASSLEPRAILTSTDTQYF. DNA for the CDR3: TGTGCCAGCAGCTTAGAACCCAGGGCCATACTCACTAGCACAGATACGCAGTATTTT. Variable domain in full (rest from reference TRBV7-2 and TRBJ2-3): GAGVSQSPSNKVTEKGKDVELRCDPISGHTALYWYRQSLGQGLEFLIYFQGNSAPDKSGLPSDRFSAERTGGSVSTLTIQRTQQEDSAVYLCASSLEPRAILTSTDTQYFGPGTRLTVL.

This clonotype was recorded many times. V and J are TRBV19 and TRBJ2-7; the D gene is possibly TRBD1 (5 bases). CDR3 length: 12 residues. V dropped 1 base and J dropped 6 bases, with 7 bases sitting between them. The germline V gene has CDR1 LNHDA and CDR2 SQIVND (reference sequence). CDR3 loop: CASSIGGGEQYF. The CDR3 DNA sequence: TGTGCCAGTAGTATAGGGGGCGGCGAGCAGTACTTC. Filled out from reference TRBV19 and TRBJ2-7, the complete variable domain reads DGGITQSPKYLFRKEGQNVTLSCEQNLNHDAMYWYRQDPGQGLRLIYYSQIVNDFQKGDIAEGYSVSREKKESFPLTVTSAQKNPTAFYLCASSIGGGEQYFGPGTRLTVT.

By sample share, this clonotype is medium-sized (0.01 to 0.1%). This chain joins TRBV7-2 and TRBJ2-7; D remains ambiguous. Trimming stripped 1 base from V and 6 bases from J, with 13 bases between. CDR3 length: 14 residues. In germline, CDR1 is SGHTA, CDR2 FQGNSA. The CDR3 nucleotides are TGTGCCAGCAGCTTAGGCGCTAGTTCCGGCGAGCAGTACTTC. As protein: CASSLGASSGEQYF.

This clonotype was detected a few times. The missing conserved phenylalanine or tryptophan at the end of this CDR3 makes a read error likely. The DNA is omitted, as the CDR3 cannot be located on it reliably, and the CDR3 follows TCRdb's listing. The CDR3 region is CASSLNSGWSGYTFGS. The V and J genes are TRBV27 and TRBJ2-7. The CDR3 numbers 16 amino acids, ends counted. Germline loops: CDR1 MNHEY, CDR2 SMNVEV (reference sequence).

By share, this clonotype counts as medium-sized. At one boundary the junction diverges from the germline segment, which might be a read error. V and J are TRBV7-7 and TRBJ2-5; 9 nucleotides agree with TRBD2. The CDR3 has 14 residues. CDR1 and CDR2 from the germline V gene are SSHAT and FNYEAQ (reference sequence). The CDR3 region has the DNA TGTGCTAGCAGCCCGGGGACTAGCAGCAAGACCCAGTACTTC. It translates to CASSPGTSSKTQYF.

The CDR3 nucleotides read TGTGCCTGGACCCAGGGGGGCTACGAGCAGTACTTC. Protein: CAWTQGGYEQYF. V gene TRBV30 combines with J gene TRBJ2-7; tentatively, D is TRBD1 (7 bases). Trimming cost V 4 bases and J 3 bases, with 10 bases left between them. This CDR3 is built from 12 residues. Germline-derived CDR1 and CDR2 are GTSNPN and SVGIG (reference sequence). Full variable domain (remainder filled in from reference TRBV30 and TRBJ2-7): SQTIHQWPATLVQPVGSPLSLECTVEGTSNPNLYWYRQAAGRGLQLLFYSVGIGQISSEVPQNLSASRPQDRQFILSSKKLLLSDSGFYLCAWTQGGYEQYFGPGTRLTVT.

The V call is TRBV11-2, the J call TRBJ2-5; 10 bases match TRBD2. The CDR3 consists of 15 residues. V lost 5 bases to trimming and J lost 5 bases; unmatched junction nucleotides: 8. Per the germline V gene, CDR1 is SGHAT and CDR2 is FQNNGV. The CDR3 region has the DNA TGTGCCAGCAGCCGATCCGGGACTAGCGCCGAGACCCAGTACTTC. Its protein is CASSRSGTSAETQYF.

This clonotype showed up just a few times. V and J are TRBV6-1 and TRBJ2-4, with a weak D call TRBD2 (7 bases). This CDR3 spans 15 amino acids. From germline, CDR1 is MNHNS and CDR2 SASEGT. V gave up 7 bases and J gave up 2 bases, with 15 bases separating them. CDR3 coding DNA: TGTGCCAGCATGCTACAGGGAGGGTCCAAAAACATTCAGTACTTC. Its protein product is CASMLQGGSKNIQYF.

A note on this clonotype: Given the absence of the conserved phenylalanine or tryptophan at the CDR3 end, a read error is likely. It is unclear where the CDR3 begins or ends on the DNA, so no DNA is shown, and the CDR3 is as TCRdb lists it. The chain uses TRBV7-6 and TRBJ2-3; the D call TRBD2 from the table was never checked on the DNA. With termini counted, the CDR3 has 19 amino acids. Germline V gene data show CDR1 as SGHVS and CDR2 as FNYEAQ. CDR3 amino acids: CASSNGVLQSSYNEQFFGP.